These T cell receptor beta chains were read from a single sample in a study of blood T cell repertoires in COVID-19. Libraries were prepared by immunoSEQ multiplex PCR; TCRdb keeps only in-frame clonotypes and omits some of them. The sample has approximately 200,000 clones; more than 75% are singletons. Source material: PBMCs or T cells enriched from blood (not recorded which). Every receptor here comes from a woman younger than 45 who had recovered from COVID-19. Each CDR3 is given with its conserved first and last residue. D genes are given only for firm matches. A row's size may be missing; if present it is once, few, many or a size class.

J: TRBJ2-3; V: TRBV28; size: -; D: -; DNA: TGTGCCAGCAGCCTACGGGGGACGGCTAGCACAGATACGCAGTATTTT; CDR3: CASSLRGTASTDTQYF
J: TRBJ2-7; V: TRBV3-1/TRBV3-2; size: -; D: TRBD1; DNA: TGTGCCAGCAGCCAAGGGGACAGGGCCGGCTACGAGCAGTACTTC; CDR3: CASSQGDRAGYEQYF
J: TRBJ1-2; V: TRBV7-5; size: -; D: -; DNA: TGTGCCAGAAGCTTAGATGGGCCAGGGGTCCGGAGAAACTCGGAAACGAACTATGGCTACACCTTC; CDR3: CARSLDGPGVRRNSETNYGYTF
J: TRBJ1-6; V: TRBV2; size: -; D: -; DNA: TGTGCCAGCAGAAGTGGGGCCCTCGTTTTCAATAATTCACCCCTCCACTTT; CDR3: CASRSGALVFNNSPLHF
J: TRBJ1-4; V: TRBV28; size: -; D: TRBD1; DNA: TGTGCCAGCTTCGACAGGGGGACGGAAAAACTGTTTTTT; CDR3: CASFDRGTEKLFF
J: TRBJ1-3; V: TRBV19; size: -; D: -; DNA: TGTGCCAGTAGTATGGACGGGAGCTCTGGAAACACCATATATTTT; CDR3: CASSMDGSSGNTIYF
J: TRBJ1-1; V: TRBV28; size: -; D: TRBD1; DNA: TGTGCCAGCAGATTTGAGGGACAGCGGAGGAACACTGAAGCTTTCTTT; CDR3: CASRFEGQRRNTEAFF
J: TRBJ2-7; V: TRBV28; size: -; D: -; DNA: TGTGCCAGCAGTTTCCAGGGCAAAGAGTTCACGGTCTACGAGCAGTACTTC; CDR3: CASSFQGKEFTVYEQYF
J: TRBJ2-7; V: TRBV5-6; size: -; D: TRBD1; DNA: TGTGCCAGCAGCTTCAAGGACAGGGGTTACGGGCAGTACTTC; CDR3: CASSFKDRGYGQYF
J: TRBJ2-1; V: TRBV19; size: -; D: -; DNA: TGTGCCAGTAGTGTCACAGCTGACACTTACAATGAGCAGTTCTTC; CDR3: CASSVTADTYNEQFF
J: TRBJ2-2; V: TRBV25-1; size: few; D: -; DNA: TGTGCCAGCGGCCCCGGGACAAGCTTTACCGGGGAGCTGTTTTTT; CDR3: CASGPGTSFTGELFF
J: TRBJ2-1; V: TRBV19; size: -; D: -; DNA: TGTGCCAGTAGTATCCGCGGCGAAGACAATGAGCAGTTCTTC; CDR3: CASSIRGEDNEQFF
J: TRBJ2-1; V: TRBV3-1/TRBV3-2; size: -; D: -; DNA: TGTGCCAGCAGCCAAGACGGAAGCGGTTCATACAATGAGCAGTTCTTC; CDR3: CASSQDGSGSYNEQFF
J: TRBJ1-1; V: TRBV7-9; size: -; D: TRBD1; DNA: TGTGCCAGCAGTGAACAGGGGGCAGGGACTGAAGCTTTCTTT; CDR3: CASSEQGAGTEAFF
J: TRBJ2-3; V: TRBV28; size: -; D: TRBD2; DNA: TGTGCCAGCAGGAGACTAGCGTTAACAGATACGCAGTATTTT; CDR3: CASRRLALTDTQYF